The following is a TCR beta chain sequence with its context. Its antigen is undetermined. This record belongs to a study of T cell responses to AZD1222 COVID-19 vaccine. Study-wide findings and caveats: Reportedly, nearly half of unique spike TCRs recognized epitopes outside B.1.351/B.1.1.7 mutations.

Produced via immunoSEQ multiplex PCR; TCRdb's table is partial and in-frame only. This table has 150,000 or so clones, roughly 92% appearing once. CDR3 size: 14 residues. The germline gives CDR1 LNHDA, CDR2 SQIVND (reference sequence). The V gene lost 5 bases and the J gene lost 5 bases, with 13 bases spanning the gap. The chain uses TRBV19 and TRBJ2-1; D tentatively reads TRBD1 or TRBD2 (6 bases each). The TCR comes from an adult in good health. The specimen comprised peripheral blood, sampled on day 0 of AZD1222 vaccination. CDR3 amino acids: CASSGPRGDNEQFF. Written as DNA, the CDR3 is TGTGCCAGTAGTGGGCCGAGGGGGGACAATGAGCAGTTCTTC.